This TCR beta chain was identified during a study of T cell responses to AZD1222 COVID-19 vaccine. Study-level information: Investigators merged groups given second doses at roughly 4 or roughly 12 weeks. Study results and caveats: White British donors predominated, females outnumbered males, and clonal diversity was possibly underestimated.

Generated by immunoSEQ multiplex PCR, the TCRdb table keeps only in-frame clones and is missing some. The data contain roughly 120,000 clones, 70% to 90% of them singletons. A note on this clone: Its specificity is not known.

There are 12 residues in the CDR3. This clonotype originated in an adult in good health. The chain couples TRBV21-1 to TRBJ1-1; TRBD1 was called by the table and not checked on the DNA. TRBV21-1 is reported as a pseudogene. The starting material was peripheral blood, obtained on day 0 of AZD1222 vaccination. The CDR3 spells CASTDTTGEAFF. The CDR3, as DNA: TGTGCCAGCACCGACACGACAGGAGAAGCTTTCTTT.